Presented here are 10 T cell receptor beta chains from one specimen sequenced in a study of glioma-infiltrating T cells. TCR alpha and beta CDR3 regions were amplified from RNA using iRepertoire nested multiplex PCR. TCRdb fed the multiplex PCR reads into MiXCR, producing one record per CDR3 protein. This sample yields some 160,000 distinct CDR3 sequences, of which around 45% are seen a single time; about 5.2% belongs to the top ten. The material sequenced was glioma tissue, nonneoplastic brain tissue, or PBMCs (not recorded which). Receptor source: a human donor with low-grade glioma or glioblastoma, undergoing nonglioma brain surgery, or in good health (not recorded which).

Concerning this clonotype: This may be a read error: a much more frequent sequence differs by one nucleotide. The V call is TRBV28, the J call TRBJ2-7, with a tentative D call TRBD2 (5 bases). Germline values: CDR1 MDHEN, CDR2 SYDVKM. V shed 5 bases and J shed 8 bases, with 22 bases lying between them. The length of the CDR3 is 15 residues. The CDR3 protein is CASSPPSRGEDKQYF. CDR3 coding DNA: TGTGCCAGCAGTCCTCCTTCCCGGGGAGAAGACAAGCAGTACTTC.

This clonotype has just one count. A read error is possible here, since a much larger clone lies one base away. The chain joins TRBV6-4 to TRBJ2-2; TRBD1 or TRBD2 may be the D gene (5 bases each). V was cut by 5 bases and J by 2 bases, with 9 bases left in between. Germline V CDR1 and CDR2: MRHNA, SNTAGT. This CDR3 has 14 amino acids. CDR3: CASSHGGNTGELFF. CDR3 sequence (DNA): TGTGCCAGCAGTCATGGGGGTAACACCGGGGAGCTGTTTTTT.

As regards this clonotype: A read error may be the cause here, since a much bigger clone is one base away. The chain employs TRBV20-1 and TRBJ2-1; D possibly corresponds to TRBD2 (6 bases). The CDR3 has 13 amino acids. CDR1 is DFQATT and CDR2 is SNEGSKA in the germline V gene (reference sequence). CDR3 in amino acids: CSARRLAFNEKFF. The DNA of the CDR3 is TGCAGTGCTAGACGGCTAGCGTTTAATGAGAAGTTCTTC.

This chain connects TRBV5-1 to TRBJ2-7; 8 nucleotides agree with TRBD1. This CDR3 spans 17 amino acids. J gave up 0 bases and V 0 bases, and 8 bases lay outside the gene matches. CDR1 is SGHRS and CDR2 is YFSETQ in the germline V gene. CDR3 in amino acids: CASSLVMDRDSSYEQYF. The CDR3 nucleotides read TGCGCCAGCAGCTTGGTTATGGACAGGGACAGCTCCTACGAGCAGTACTTC.

In this sample, this clonotype turned up many times. The V and J genes are TRBV28 and TRBJ2-1; no clear D gene. V lost 4 bases to trimming and J lost 10 bases, with 11 bases between them. CDR3 length equals 12 residues. The germline V gene has CDR1 MDHEN and CDR2 SYDVKM. The CDR3 nucleotides read TGTGCCAGCAGTTCCAACCTTAGGGAGCAGTTCTTC. Residues: CASSSNLREQFF.

This clonotype has a count of ten or more. V is TRBV6-6 and J is TRBJ1-5, with unresolved D. V lost 2 bases and J 5 bases, leaving 7 bases between the germline ends. Per the germline V gene, CDR1 is MNHNY and CDR2 is SVGAGI (reference sequence). This CDR3 is 13 amino acids long. The CDR3 region is CASSYRLDQPQHF. The CDR3 region has the DNA TGTGCCAGCAGTTACAGGCTAGATCAGCCCCAGCATTTT.

At least ten counts were recorded for this clonotype. V usage is TRBV20-1 and J usage is TRBJ2-7, with D perhaps matching TRBD2 (5 bases). Germline CDR1 reads DFQATT; CDR2 reads SNEGSKA (reference sequence). The CDR3 has 13 residues. Trimming cost V 3 bases and J 4 bases, with 13 bases left between them. The CDR3 nucleotides are TGCAGTGCTAGCCCCGCCGGGGTTTACGAGCAGTACTTC. It specifies CSASPAGVYEQYF.

Details on this clonotype: A much bigger clone sits one base away, suggesting this may be a read error. Lacking the conserved final phenylalanine or tryptophan, this CDR3 likely reflects a read error. The rearrangement links TRBV20-1 to TRBJ2-7, with TRBD2 matching over 14 bases. Germline values: CDR1 DFQATT, CDR2 SNEGSKA (reference sequence). The CDR3 runs to 13 residues. The V and J ends lost 6 bases and 10 bases, in that order; junction bases with no gene match: 8. DNA of the CDR3: TGCAGTGCCCGGGGACTAGCGGGAGATTATCAGTACCTC. This codes for CSARGLAGDYQYL.

This clonotype was counted many times. The V call is TRBV27, the J call TRBJ2-7, with D perhaps TRBD1 or TRBD2 (5 bases each). V was shortened by 2 bases and J by 6 bases, with 5 bases between the two germline ends. The CDR3 sequence is 11 residues long. Germline V gene sequence: CDR1 MNHEY, CDR2 SMNVEV (reference sequence). CDR3: CASSLGGEQYF. As DNA, the CDR3 is TGTGCCAGCAGTTTAGGGGGCGAGCAGTACTTC.

This clonotype showed up many times. The chain recombines TRBV28 with TRBJ2-5; D not resolved. This CDR3 has 13 residues. CDR1 is MDHEN, CDR2 SYDVKM, per germline. Trimming removed 7 bases at V and 4 bases at J, with 13 bases between. CDR3 DNA: TGTGCCAGCAACCCTCGGTCCCGAGAGACCCAGTACTTC. As protein: CASNPRSRETQYF.